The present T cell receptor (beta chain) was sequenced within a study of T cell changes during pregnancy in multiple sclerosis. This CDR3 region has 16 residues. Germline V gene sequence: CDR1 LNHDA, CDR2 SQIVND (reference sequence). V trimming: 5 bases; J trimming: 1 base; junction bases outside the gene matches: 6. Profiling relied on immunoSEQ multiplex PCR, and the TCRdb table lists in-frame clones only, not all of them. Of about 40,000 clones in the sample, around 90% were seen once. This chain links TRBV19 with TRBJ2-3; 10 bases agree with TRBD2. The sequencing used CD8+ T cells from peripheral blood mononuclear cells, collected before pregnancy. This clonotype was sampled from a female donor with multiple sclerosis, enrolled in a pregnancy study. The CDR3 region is CASSSGLAVGTDTQYF. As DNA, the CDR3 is TGTGCCAGTAGTTCAGGACTAGCGGTCGGCACAGATACGCAGTATTTT. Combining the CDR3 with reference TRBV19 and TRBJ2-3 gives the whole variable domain DGGITQSPKYLFRKEGQNVTLSCEQNLNHDAMYWYRQDPGQGLRLIYYSQIVNDFQKGDIAEGYSVSREKKESFPLTVTSAQKNPTAFYLCASSSGLAVGTDTQYFGPGTRLTVL.